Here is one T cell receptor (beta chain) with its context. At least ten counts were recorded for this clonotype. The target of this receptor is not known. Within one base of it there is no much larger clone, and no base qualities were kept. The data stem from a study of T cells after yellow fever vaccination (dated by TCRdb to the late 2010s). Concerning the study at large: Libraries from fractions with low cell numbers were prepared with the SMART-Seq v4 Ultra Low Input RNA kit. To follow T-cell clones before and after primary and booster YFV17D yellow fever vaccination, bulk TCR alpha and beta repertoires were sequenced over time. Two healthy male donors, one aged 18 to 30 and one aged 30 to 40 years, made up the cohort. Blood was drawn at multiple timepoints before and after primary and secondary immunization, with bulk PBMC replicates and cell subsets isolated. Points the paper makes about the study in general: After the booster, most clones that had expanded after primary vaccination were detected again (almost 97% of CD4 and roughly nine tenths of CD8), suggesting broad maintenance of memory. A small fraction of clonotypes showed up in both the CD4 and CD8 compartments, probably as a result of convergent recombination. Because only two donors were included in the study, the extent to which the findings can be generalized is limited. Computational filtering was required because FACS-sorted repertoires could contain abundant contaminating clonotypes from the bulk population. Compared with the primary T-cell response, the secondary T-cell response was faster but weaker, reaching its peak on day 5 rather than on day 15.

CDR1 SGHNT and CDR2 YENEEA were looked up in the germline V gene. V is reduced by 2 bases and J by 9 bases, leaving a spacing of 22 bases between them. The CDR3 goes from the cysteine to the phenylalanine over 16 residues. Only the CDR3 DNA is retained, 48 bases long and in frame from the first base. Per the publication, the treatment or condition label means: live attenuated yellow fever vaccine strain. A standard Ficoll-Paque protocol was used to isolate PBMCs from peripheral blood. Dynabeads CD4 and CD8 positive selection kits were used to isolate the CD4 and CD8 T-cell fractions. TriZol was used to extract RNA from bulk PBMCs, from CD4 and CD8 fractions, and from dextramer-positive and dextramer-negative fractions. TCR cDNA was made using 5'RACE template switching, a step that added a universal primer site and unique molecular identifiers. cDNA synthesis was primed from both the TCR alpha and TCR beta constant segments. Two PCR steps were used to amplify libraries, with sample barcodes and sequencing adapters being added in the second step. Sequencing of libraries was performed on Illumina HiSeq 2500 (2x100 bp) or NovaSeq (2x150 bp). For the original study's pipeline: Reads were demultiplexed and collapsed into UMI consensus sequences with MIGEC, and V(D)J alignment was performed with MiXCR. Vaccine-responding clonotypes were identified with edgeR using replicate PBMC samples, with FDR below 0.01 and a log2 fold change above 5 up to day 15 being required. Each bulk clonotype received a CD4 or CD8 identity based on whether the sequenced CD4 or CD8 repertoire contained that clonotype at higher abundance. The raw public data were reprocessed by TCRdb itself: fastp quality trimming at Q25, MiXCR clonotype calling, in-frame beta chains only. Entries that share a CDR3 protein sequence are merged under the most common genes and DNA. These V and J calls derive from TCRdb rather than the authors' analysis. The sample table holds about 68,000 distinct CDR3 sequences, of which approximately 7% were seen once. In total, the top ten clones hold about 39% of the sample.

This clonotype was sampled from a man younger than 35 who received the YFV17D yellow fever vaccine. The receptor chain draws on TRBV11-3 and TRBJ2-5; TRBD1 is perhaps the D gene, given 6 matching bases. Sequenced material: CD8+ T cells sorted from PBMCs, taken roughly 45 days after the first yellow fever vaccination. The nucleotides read TGTGCCAGCAGCTTACATGACATGGGACACTTGATCCCCCAGTACTTC. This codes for CASSLHDMGHLIPQYF.